These 27 T cell receptor beta chains originate from one sample sequenced in a study of T cell responses to AZD1222 COVID-19 vaccine. Profiled with immunoSEQ multiplex PCR; TCRdb holds only in-frame clones, not every one. This repertoire shows about 94,000 clones, about 88% found once; its top ten account for about 14%. This material consisted of peripheral blood, taken on day 0 of AZD1222 vaccination. The receptors shown here come from an adult in good health.

This sequence joins TRBV27 and TRBJ2-3, with D tentatively TRBD2 (6 bases). Germline V gene lookup returns CDR1 MNHEY and CDR2 SMNVEV (reference sequence). The CDR3 spans 14 residues. V lost 5 bases to trimming and J lost 3 bases, with 12 bases between them. CDR3 loop: CASSRAGWTDTQYF. In nucleotides, the CDR3 is TGTGCCAGCAGTCGGGCGGGGTGGACAGATACGCAGTATTTT.

The rearrangement links TRBV30 to TRBJ1-2; 8 positions agree with TRBD1. The CDR3 runs 14 residues. CDR1 and CDR2 from the germline V gene are GTSNPN and SVGIG (reference sequence). Trimming at V came to 1 base and at J to 4 bases, leaving 5 bases not matched to a gene. CDR3 DNA sequence: TGTGCCTGGAGTGGGACAGGGTTTGGCTATGGCTACACCTTC. It yields the protein CAWSGTGFGYGYTF.

The chain uses TRBV5-1 and TRBJ2-7; 12 bases match TRBD1. The CDR3 extends over 17 amino acids. V lost 3 bases and J lost 5; bases outside the gene matches: 12. CDR1 is SGHRS, CDR2 YFSETQ, per germline. CDR3 loop: CASSSSRDRGPVNEQYF. CDR3 in DNA: TGCGCCAGCAGCTCGTCCCGGGACAGGGGGCCGGTGAACGAGCAGTACTTC.

The chain carries TRBV7-9 and TRBJ2-5, with 11 bases fitting TRBD2. The CDR3 has 16 amino acids. From germline, CDR1 is SEHNR and CDR2 FQNEAQ (reference sequence). V dropped 5 bases and J dropped 2; count of bases not matched to a gene: 7. CDR3 DNA: TGTGCCAGCAGCCGTCTAGCGGGGGGTAGGCAAGAGACCCAGTACTTC. This gives the protein CASSRLAGGRQETQYF.

CDR3 nucleotides: TGTGCCAGCAGCTTATTCATAAGGGCGGGACAAGACACCGGGGAGCTGTTTTTT. Translated, it gives CASSLFIRAGQDTGELFF. The chain combines TRBV7-2 with TRBJ2-2; D assignment may be TRBD1 or TRBD2 (6 bases each). From germline, CDR1 is SGHTA and CDR2 FQGNSA. The CDR3 consists of 18 residues. V was pared by 2 bases and J by 3 bases, with 19 bases between. Full variable domain (outside the CDR3, taken from reference TRBV7-2 and TRBJ2-2): GAGVSQSPSNKVTEKGKDVELRCDPISGHTALYWYRQSLGQGLEFLIYFQGNSAPDKSGLPSDRFSAERTGGSVSTLTIQRTQQEDSAVYLCASSLFIRAGQDTGELFFGEGSRLTVL.

This chain connects TRBV13 to TRBJ2-7; D perhaps matches TRBD2 (5 bases). CDR1 PRHDT and CDR2 FYEKMQ come from the germline V gene (reference sequence). The CDR3 runs 13 residues. Trimming pared 4 bases from V and 1 base from J, leaving 8 bases between. CDR3 sequence (DNA): TGTGCCAGCAGCTCCGACTATTCCTACGAGCAGTACTTC. It translates to CASSSDYSYEQYF.

The V call is TRBV9, the J call TRBJ1-3, with 7 bases matching TRBD1. The germline gives CDR1 SGDLS, CDR2 YYNGEE. The CDR3 spans 16 residues. V lost 4 bases and J lost 5; bases outside the gene matches: 12. CDR3 DNA sequence: TGTGCCAGCAGCTTCGCAGGGGGAAGAGAGAGAAACACCATATATTTT. Its protein is CASSFAGGRERNTIYF.

This chain joins TRBV19 and TRBJ2-1, with 11 bases matching TRBD2. Germline CDR1 is LNHDA and CDR2 is SQIVND (reference sequence). There are 14 residues in the CDR3. J gave up 10 bases and V 2 bases, and 4 bases lay outside the gene matches. The CDR3 DNA is TGTGCCAGTAGTATACTAGCGGGGGGTGGAGAGCAGTTCTTC. This translates into CASSILAGGGEQFF.

V and J are TRBV5-4 and TRBJ2-2, with TRBD2 as a possible D gene (7 bases). Germline CDR1 SGHNT, CDR2 YYREEE (reference sequence). Trimming removed 4 bases from V and 4 bases from J, with 20 bases in between. The CDR3 has 17 residues. DNA of the CDR3: TGTGCCAGCAGCCCGGGGGGCTCAGTCGCCGGCACCGGGGAGCTGTTTTTT. This codes for CASSPGGSVAGTGELFF.

CDR3 loop: CASSLEGGQAYEQYF. As DNA, the CDR3 is TGTGCCAGCAGCTTAGAGGGTGGGCAGGCCTACGAGCAGTACTTC. The rearrangement uses TRBV7-2 and TRBJ2-7; D not resolved. CDR1 is SGHTA, CDR2 FQGNSA, per germline. Trimming removed 1 base from V and 2 bases from J, with 12 bases in between. The CDR3 is made up of 15 amino acids. Using reference TRBV7-2 and TRBJ2-7 for the parts outside the CDR3, the full variable domain is GAGVSQSPSNKVTEKGKDVELRCDPISGHTALYWYRQSLGQGLEFLIYFQGNSAPDKSGLPSDRFSAERTGGSVSTLTIQRTQQEDSAVYLCASSLEGGQAYEQYFGPGTRLTVT.

This chain connects TRBV7-3 to TRBJ1-6, with D perhaps TRBD1 (6 bases). The CDR3 totals 14 residues. The V end lost 0 bases, the J end lost 10 bases, and 10 bases lay between the germline ends. Germline assignment: CDR1 SGHTA and CDR2 FQGTGA. CDR3 in DNA: TGTGCCAGCAGCTTAACAGGCAGGGGCTCACCCCTCCACTTT. Amino acids: CASSLTGRGSPLHF. The complete variable domain, with remaining parts taken from reference TRBV7-3 and TRBJ1-6, reads GAGVSQTPSNKVTEKGKYVELRCDPISGHTALYWYRQSLGQGPEFLIYFQGTGAADDSGLPNDRFFAVRPEGSVSTLKIQRTERGDSAVYLCASSLTGRGSPLHFGNGTRLTVT.

The V gene is TRBV6-5, the J gene TRBJ1-2, with TRBD1 matching over 8 bases. This CDR3 contains 13 residues. Looked up from germline, CDR1 is MNHEY and CDR2 is SVGAGI. Losses at the gene ends were 10 bases for V and 7 bases for J; bases not matched to a gene: 11. The chain's CDR3 is CAISQGAYSGYTF. The CDR3 nucleotides read TGTGCCATCAGCCAGGGGGCTTACAGTGGCTACACCTTC.

This chain links TRBV3-1 (or the pseudogene TRBV3-2) with TRBJ2-1; 12 positions agree with TRBD2. The V gene's germline CDR1 is LGHDT and CDR2 YNNKEL (reference sequence). V lost 4 bases, J lost 3 bases, and 1 base stayed unmatched. The CDR3 contains 15 residues. CDR3 coding DNA: TGTGCCAGCAGCCGGACTAGCGGGAACTACAATGAGCAGTTCTTC. Translation: CASSRTSGNYNEQFF.

The chain is built from TRBV30 and TRBJ2-5; D uncertain. There are 13 residues in the CDR3. The germline gives CDR1 GTSNPN, CDR2 SVGIG (reference sequence). With 0 bases removed from V and 3 bases from J, the gap between germline ends came to 8 bases. The CDR3 DNA reads as TGTGCCTGGAGTGTACGGACGGAAGAGACCCAGTACTTC. Translation: CAWSVRTEETQYF. The whole variable domain, remainder taken from reference TRBV30 and TRBJ2-5, is SQTIHQWPATLVQPVGSPLSLECTVEGTSNPNLYWYRQAAGRGLQLLFYSVGIGQISSEVPQNLSASRPQDRQFILSSKKLLLSDSGFYLCAWSVRTEETQYFGPGTRLLVL.

The chain carries TRBV29-1 and TRBJ1-3, with 11 bases lining up with TRBD1. Germline V gives CDR1 SQVTM, CDR2 ANQGSEA. The CDR3 sequence is 13 residues long. Trimming removed 7 bases from V and 6 bases from J; junction bases left unmatched: 5. DNA of the CDR3: TGCAGCGGAAGGGACAGGGGGACAAACACCATATATTTT. This encodes CSGRDRGTNTIYF.

This rearrangement joins TRBV5-4 to TRBJ2-2, with D perhaps matching TRBD2 (6 bases). Germline V gene lookup returns CDR1 SGHNT and CDR2 YYREEE (reference sequence). The V end was cut by 4 bases, the J end by 5 bases, with 12 bases between. CDR3 size: 14 residues. CDR3 sequence: CASSAAGRTGELFF. DNA of the CDR3: TGTGCCAGCAGCGCTGCAGGGAGGACCGGGGAGCTGTTTTTT.

CDR3 bases: TGTGCCAGCAGCCAAGATCTGGGGGGGATCTACAATGAGCAGTTCTTC. It encodes CASSQDLGGIYNEQFF. The chain is built from TRBV4-2 and TRBJ2-1, with 7 positions matching TRBD2. Germline V gene data show CDR1 as LGHNA and CDR2 as YNFKEQ. The CDR3 is 16 amino acids. J gave up 3 bases and V 0 bases, and 5 bases lay outside the gene matches.

The chain employs TRBV29-1 and TRBJ2-2; possibly TRBD2 for D (7 bases). Per the germline V gene, CDR1 is SQVTM and CDR2 is ANQGSEA. The V gene lost 3 bases and the J gene lost 5 bases, with 16 bases spanning the gap. The CDR3 consists of 15 residues. CDR3 nucleotide sequence: TGCAGCGTTGATAGAGTCAGGGGAGGGACCGGGGAGCTGTTTTTT. Amino acids: CSVDRVRGGTGELFF.

The gene calls are TRBV29-1 and TRBJ2-1; 12 nucleotides align to TRBD2. This CDR3 is built from 16 residues. V dropped 0 bases and J dropped 7; count of bases not matched to a gene: 7. CDR1 is SQVTM and CDR2 is ANQGSEA in the germline V gene. The CDR3 DNA reads as TGCAGCGTTGAAGATACGACTAGCGGGGGTATAAATGAGCAGTTCTTC. Protein: CSVEDTTSGGINEQFF.

This clone was seen a handful of times. The chain is built from TRBV5-1 and TRBJ1-2; TRBD1 matches 9 bases. V dropped 0 bases and J dropped 4; count of bases not matched to a gene: 7. CDR1 is SGHRS and CDR2 is YFSETQ in the germline V gene. The CDR3 covers 16 residues. The CDR3 loop is CASSLGAQGAGYGYTF. CDR3 bases: TGCGCCAGCAGCTTGGGGGCACAGGGGGCAGGCTATGGCTACACCTTC.

This clone has only one observation. This chain connects TRBV5-6 to TRBJ2-3; a possible D gene is TRBD1 (6 bases). This CDR3 is built from 16 residues. V was shortened by 1 base and J by 1 base, with 13 bases between the two germline ends. Germline V CDR1 and CDR2: SGHDT, YYEEEE. The CDR3 DNA reads as TGTGCCAGCAGCTTGTTCTTGTCAGGGGGCACAGATACGCAGTATTTT. Translation gives CASSLFLSGGTDTQYF.

The chain links TRBV25-1 to TRBJ2-3; TRBD2 matches at 7 bases. The CDR3 is made up of 15 amino acids. The germline gives CDR1 MGHDK, CDR2 SYGVNS. V lost 1 base, J lost 3 bases, and 4 bases stayed unmatched. Here the CDR3 reads CASSESRGGTDTQYF. The DNA of the CDR3 is TGTGCCAGCAGTGAATCCCGGGGAGGGACAGATACGCAGTATTTT.

The genes are TRBV5-1 and TRBJ1-1, with TRBD1 matching over 8 bases. Germline V CDR1 and CDR2: SGHRS, YFSETQ. The V gene end was trimmed by 0 bases and the J gene end by 4 bases; junction bases not matched to a gene: 5. The CDR3 covers 15 residues. In nucleotides, the CDR3 is TGCGCCAGCAGCTTGGAAAGGACAGGGAGCACTGAAGCTTTCTTT. Residues: CASSLERTGSTEAFF.

The genes are TRBV6-2 or TRBV6-3 and TRBJ1-1, with D perhaps matching TRBD1 (5 bases). Germline lookup yields CDR1 MNHEY and CDR2 SVGEGT. Trimming took 6 bases from V and 5 from J, leaving 13 bases between them. CDR3 length: 13 amino acids. The CDR3 DNA reads TGTGCCAGCAGACCTCAGGGAGGGACTGAAGCTTTCTTT. This gives the protein CASRPQGGTEAFF.

The chain has TRBV7-9 and TRBJ1-1; D uncertain. V was trimmed by 0 bases and J by 4 bases, leaving 9 bases between them. Germline V gives CDR1 SEHNR, CDR2 FQNEAQ (reference sequence). CDR3 length: 14 amino acids. The CDR3 DNA is TGTGCCAGCAGCTTAGCAGTTCCGGGCACTGAAGCTTTCTTT. This sequence encodes CASSLAVPGTEAFF.

This clone has only a few counts. CDR3 amino acids: CASSENPYEQYF. The CDR3 DNA sequence: TGCGCCAGCAGTGAAAATCCTTACGAGCAGTACTTC. V usage is TRBV10-2 and J usage is TRBJ2-7; D is ambiguous. V lost 3 bases and J 4 bases, leaving 7 bases between the germline ends. The CDR3 is made up of 12 amino acids. Germline V gene data show CDR1 as WSHSY and CDR2 as SAAADI.

V and J are TRBV9 and TRBJ1-3; D call uncertain. Looked up from germline, CDR1 is SGDLS and CDR2 is YYNGEE. V was cut by 4 bases and J by 0 bases, with 11 bases left in between. CDR3 length: 15 residues. CDR3 amino acids: CASSPNSFSGNTIYF. The CDR3 DNA sequence: TGTGCCAGCAGCCCGAACAGCTTCTCTGGAAACACCATATATTTT.